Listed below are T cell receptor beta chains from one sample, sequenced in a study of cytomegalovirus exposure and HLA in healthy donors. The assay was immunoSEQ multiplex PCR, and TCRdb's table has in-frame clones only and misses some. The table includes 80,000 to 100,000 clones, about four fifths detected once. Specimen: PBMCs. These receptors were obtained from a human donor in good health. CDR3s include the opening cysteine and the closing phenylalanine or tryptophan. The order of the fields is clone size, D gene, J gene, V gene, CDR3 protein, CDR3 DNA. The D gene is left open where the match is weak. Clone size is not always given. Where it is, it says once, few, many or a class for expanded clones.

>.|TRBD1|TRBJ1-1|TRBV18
CASSPDRGAEAFF
TGTGCCAGCTCACCCGACAGGGGCGCTGAAGCTTTCTTT
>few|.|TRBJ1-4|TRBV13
CASSDLGGEEKLFF
TGTGCCAGCAGCGACCTCGGAGGGGAGGAAAAACTGTTTTTT
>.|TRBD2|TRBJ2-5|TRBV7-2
CASSFSGANQETQYF
TGTGCCAGCAGCTTTAGCGGGGCAAACCAAGAGACCCAGTACTTC
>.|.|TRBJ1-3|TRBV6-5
CASRGGTGNTIYF
TGTGCCAGCAGGGGGGGGACTGGAAACACCATATATTTT
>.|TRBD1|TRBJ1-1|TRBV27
CASGIYRGQIEAFF
TGTGCCAGCGGGATTTACAGGGGGCAAATTGAAGCTTTCTTT
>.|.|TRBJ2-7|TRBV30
CAWVGSSYEQYF
TGTGCCTGGGTCGGGAGCTCCTACGAGCAGTACTTC
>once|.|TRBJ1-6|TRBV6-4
CASSERGGGNSPLHF
TGTGCCAGCAGTGAACGGGGAGGGGGTAATTCACCCCTCCACTTT
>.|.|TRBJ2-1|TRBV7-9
CASSSPDSYLSYNEQFF
TGCGCCAGCAGCTCCCCTGACAGCTATCTCTCCTACAATGAGCAGTTCTTC
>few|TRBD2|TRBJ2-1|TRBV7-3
CASSQGLAGSYNEQFF
TGTGCCAGCAGCCAGGGACTAGCGGGGTCCTACAATGAGCAGTTCTTC
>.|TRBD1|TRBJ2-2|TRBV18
CASSPRQRQGSGELFF
TGTGCCAGCTCACCAAGACAGCGACAGGGGTCCGGGGAGCTGTTTTTT
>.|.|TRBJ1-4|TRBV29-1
CSVRRSGNEKLFF
TGCAGCGTTCGTAGGAGCGGAAATGAAAAACTGTTTTTT
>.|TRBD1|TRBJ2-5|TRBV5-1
CASSTGQGLQETQYF
TGCGCCAGCAGCACGGGACAGGGGTTACAAGAGACCCAGTACTTC
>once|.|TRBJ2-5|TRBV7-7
CASSLAGGETQYF
TGTGCTAGCAGCTTAGCTGGGGGGGAGACCCAGTACTTC
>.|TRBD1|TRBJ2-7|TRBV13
CASSAPGTGREQYF
TGTGCCAGCAGCGCCCCCGGGACAGGGCGCGAGCAGTACTTC
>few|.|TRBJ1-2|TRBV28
CASSLNRDLYGYTF
TGTGCCAGCAGTTTAAACAGGGACCTCTATGGCTACACCTTC
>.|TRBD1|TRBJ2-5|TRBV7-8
CASSLGQARTEYF
TGTGCCAGCAGCTTGGGACAGGCAAGAACGGAGTACTTC
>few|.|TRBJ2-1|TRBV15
CATSRTGGYNEQFF
TGTGCCACCAGCAGAACCGGGGGCTACAATGAGCAGTTCTTC
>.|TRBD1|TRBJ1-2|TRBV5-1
CASSLGGQGANYGYTF
TGCGCCAGCAGCTTGGGGGGACAGGGGGCAAACTATGGCTACACCTTC
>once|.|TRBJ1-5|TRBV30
CAWTRQGRNQPQHF
TGTGCCTGGACCCGCCAGGGGCGAAATCAGCCCCAGCATTTT
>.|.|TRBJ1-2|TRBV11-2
CASSSRGGAGGGYTF
TGTGCCAGCAGCTCACGCGGGGGGGCTGGTGGCGGCTACACCTTC
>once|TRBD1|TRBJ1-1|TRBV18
CASSPAEGQTNTEAFF
TGTGCCAGCTCACCTGCCGAGGGACAGACAAACACTGAAGCTTTCTTT
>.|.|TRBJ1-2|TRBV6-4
CASSGSTGANYGYTF
TGTGCCAGCAGTGGCTCGACAGGAGCTAACTATGGCTACACCTTC
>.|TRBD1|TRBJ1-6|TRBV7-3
CASSLGTAGSPLHF
TGTGCCAGCAGCTTAGGGACAGCCGGTTCACCCCTCCACTTT
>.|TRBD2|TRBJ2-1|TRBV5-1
CASSSGSGGYNEQFF
TGCGCCAGCAGCTCGGGTAGCGGGGGGTACAATGAGCAGTTCTTC
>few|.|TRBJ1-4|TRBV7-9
CSSSLERPKLFF
TGTTCCAGCAGCTTAGAGCGGCCGAAACTGTTTTTT
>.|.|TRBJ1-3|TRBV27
CASSLNAITPGNTIYF
TGTGCCAGCAGCCTCAACGCCATAACTCCTGGAAACACCATATATTTT
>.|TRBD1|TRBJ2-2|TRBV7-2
CASSLAGTAPNGELFF
TGTGCCAGCAGCTTAGCCGGGACAGCGCCGAACGGGGAGCTGTTTTTT
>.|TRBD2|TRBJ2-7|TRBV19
CASSTSGRPGRYEQYF
TGTGCCAGTAGCACTAGCGGGAGGCCCGGGAGGTACGAGCAGTACTTC
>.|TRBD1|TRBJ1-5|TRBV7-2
CASTKSTGGGEPQHF
TGTGCCAGCACCAAATCCACAGGGGGCGGGGAGCCCCAGCATTTT
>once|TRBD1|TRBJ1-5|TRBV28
CASIGDRSNQPQHF
TGTGCCAGCATAGGGGACAGGAGCAATCAGCCCCAGCATTTT
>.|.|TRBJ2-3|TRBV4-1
CASTPWAGSSTDTQYF
TGCGCCAGCACCCCCTGGGCGGGGTCTAGCACAGATACGCAGTATTTT
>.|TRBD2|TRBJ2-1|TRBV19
CASTKREGLPNEQFF
TGTGCCAGTACCAAGCGGGAGGGCCTTCCGAATGAGCAGTTCTTC
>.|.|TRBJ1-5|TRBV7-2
CASSLEDSSNQPQHF
TGTGCCAGCAGCTTAGAAGACTCCTCAAATCAGCCCCAGCATTTT
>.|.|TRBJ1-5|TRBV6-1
CASSGEGNQPQHF
TGTGCCAGCAGTGGGGAGGGCAATCAGCCCCAGCATTTT
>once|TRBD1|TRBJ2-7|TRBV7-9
CASSLDGDRPEQYF
TGTGCCAGCAGCTTAGATGGGGACAGGCCCGAGCAGTACTTC
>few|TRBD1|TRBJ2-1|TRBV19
CASSMYSGQVSYNEQFF
TGTGCCAGTAGTATGTATTCGGGACAGGTCTCCTACAATGAGCAGTTCTTC
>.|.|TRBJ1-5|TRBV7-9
CASSPPDRRQPQHF
TGTGCCAGCAGCCCCCCCGACCGGCGGCAGCCCCAGCATTTT
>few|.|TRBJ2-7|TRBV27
CASRSLYEQYF
TGTGCCAGCAGGTCCTTGTACGAGCAGTACTTC
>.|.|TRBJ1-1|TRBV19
CASSMIVGQTEAFF
TGTGCCAGTAGTATGATCGTGGGGCAGACTGAAGCTTTCTTT
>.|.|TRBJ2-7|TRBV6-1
CASSFLYEQYF
TGTGCCAGCAGTTTCCTGTACGAGCAGTACTTC
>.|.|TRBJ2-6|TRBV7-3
CASSLQGFSGANVLTF
TGTGCCAGCAGCTTACAGGGTTTCTCTGGGGCCAACGTCCTGACTTTC
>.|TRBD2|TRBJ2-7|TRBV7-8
CASSHGTSGNSYEQYF
TGTGCCAGCAGCCACGGGACTAGCGGGAACTCCTACGAGCAGTACTTC
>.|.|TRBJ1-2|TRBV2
CASRLSGGYTF
TGTGCCAGCAGGTTGTCCGGTGGCTACACCTTC
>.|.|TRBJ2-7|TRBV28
CASSGAGGWSYEQYF
TGTGCCAGCAGTGGAGCAGGAGGCTGGAGCTACGAGCAGTACTTC
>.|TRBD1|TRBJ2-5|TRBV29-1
CSGQGTAEETQYF
TGCAGCGGACAAGGGACAGCCGAAGAGACCCAGTACTTC
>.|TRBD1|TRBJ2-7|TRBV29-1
CSVEGTGTYEQYF
TGCAGCGTTGAAGGGACAGGGACCTACGAGCAGTACTTC
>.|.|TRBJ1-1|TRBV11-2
CASSLGFRNTEAFF
TGTGCCAGCAGCTTAGGTTTCAGGAACACTGAAGCTTTCTTT
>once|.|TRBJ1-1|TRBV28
CASSDRTEAFF
TGTGCCAGCTCCGACAGGACTGAAGCTTTCTTT
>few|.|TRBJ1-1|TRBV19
CASEQGDETEAFF
TGTGCCAGTGAACAGGGCGACGAGACTGAAGCTTTCTTT